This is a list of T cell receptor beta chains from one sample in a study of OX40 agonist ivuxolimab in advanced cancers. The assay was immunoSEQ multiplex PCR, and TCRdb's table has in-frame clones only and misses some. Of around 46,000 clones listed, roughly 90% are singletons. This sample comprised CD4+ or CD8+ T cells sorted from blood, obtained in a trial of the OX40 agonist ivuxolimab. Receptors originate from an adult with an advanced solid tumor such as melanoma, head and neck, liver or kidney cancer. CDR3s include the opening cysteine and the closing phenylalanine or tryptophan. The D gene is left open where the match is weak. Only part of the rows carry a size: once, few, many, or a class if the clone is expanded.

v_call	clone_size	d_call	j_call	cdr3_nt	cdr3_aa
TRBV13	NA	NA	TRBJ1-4	TGTGCCAGCACCAAACAGGGATCGGATGAAAAACTGTTTTTT	CASTKQGSDEKLFF
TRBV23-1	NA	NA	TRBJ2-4	TGCGCCAGCAGAAACAGGGTTGAGCTAGCCAAAAACATTCAGTACTTC	CASRNRVELAKNIQYF
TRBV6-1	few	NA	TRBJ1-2	TGTGCCAGCAGTGTTAACTATGGCTACACCTTC	CASSVNYGYTF
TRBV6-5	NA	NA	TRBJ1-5	TGTGCCAGCAGAAGTTTCGGGGAGAGCAATCAGCCCCAGCATTTT	CASRSFGESNQPQHF
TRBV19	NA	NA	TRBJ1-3	TGTGCCAGTAGTATAAGTGGGGATTACTCTGGAAACACCATATATTTT	CASSISGDYSGNTIYF
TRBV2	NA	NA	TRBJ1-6	TGTGCCAGCAGTGACGGGACACCGAATTCACCCCTCCACTTT	CASSDGTPNSPLHF
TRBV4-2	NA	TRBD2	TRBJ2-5	TGTGCCAGCAGTCCATTAGGGACTAGCGGGAGGACGGTAACCCAAGAGACCCAATACTTC	CASSPLGTSGRTVTQETQYF
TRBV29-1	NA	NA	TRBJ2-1	TGCAGCGTTCTTACAGCCCGTGGGGAGCAGTTCTTC	CSVLTARGEQFF
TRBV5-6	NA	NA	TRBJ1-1	TGTGCCAGCAGCTTGGGGGTTATGAACACTGAAGCTTTCTTT	CASSLGVMNTEAFF
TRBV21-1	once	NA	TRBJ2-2	TGTGCCAGCAGCAAAGAGGTAGGGGGCCTCGACGGGGAGCTGTTTTTT	CASSKEVGGLDGELFF
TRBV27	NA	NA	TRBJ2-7	TGTGCCAGCAGTCTCAGGGATCGTGGTTGGTACGAGCAGTACTTC	CASSLRDRGWYEQYF
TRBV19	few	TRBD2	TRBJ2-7	TGTGCCAGTAGCCCCGGGACTAGCGGGAGCGAGCAGTACTTC	CASSPGTSGSEQYF
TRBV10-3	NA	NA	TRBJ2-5	TGTGCCATCAGTGAGTCTCAGAGTTGGCAAGAGACCCAGTACTTC	CAISESQSWQETQYF
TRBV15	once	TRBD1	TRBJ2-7	TGTGCCACCAGCGCCAACAGGGGGTATCACGAGCAGTACTTC	CATSANRGYHEQYF
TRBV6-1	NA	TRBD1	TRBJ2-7	TGTGCCAGCATTATGACAGGGTATGAGCAGTACTTC	CASIMTGYEQYF
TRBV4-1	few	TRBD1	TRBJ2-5	TGCGCCAGCAGCCAACGACCGGGACAGCAAGAGACCCAGTACTTC	CASSQRPGQQETQYF
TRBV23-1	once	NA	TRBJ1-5	TGCGCCAGCAGCCTACCAAGAAGGGGGGACGGCAATCAGCCCCAGCATTTT	CASSLPRRGDGNQPQHF
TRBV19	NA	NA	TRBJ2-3	TGTGCCAGTAGTATAGGGGGGGGGCCAGATACGCAGTATTTT	CASSIGGGPDTQYF
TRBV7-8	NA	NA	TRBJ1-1	TGTGCCAGCAGCTTAGGGTACAGGGAGAACACTGAAGCTTTCTTT	CASSLGYRENTEAFF
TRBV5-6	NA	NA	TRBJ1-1	TGTGCCAGCAGCTCGGGCCCGGGAGCTGAAGCTTTCTTT	CASSSGPGAEAFF
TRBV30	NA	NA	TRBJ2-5	TGTGCCTGGAGTGTACATGGGGGGGAGACCCAGTACTTC	CAWSVHGGETQYF
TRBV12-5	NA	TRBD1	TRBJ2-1	TGTGCTAGTGGTCCAGGGACAGGGTCAGTCCTTTCCTACAATGAGCAGTTCTTC	CASGPGTGSVLSYNEQFF
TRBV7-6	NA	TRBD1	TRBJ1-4	TGTGCCAGCAGCTTAGCTACAGGGGGCTATGAAAAACTGTTTTTT	CASSLATGGYEKLFF
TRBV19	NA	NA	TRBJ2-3	TGTGCCAGTACCGCTGCGAGTAGGGGCACAGATACGCAGTATTTT	CASTAASRGTDTQYF
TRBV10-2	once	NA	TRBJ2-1	TGCGCCAGCAGCTGGGTGGGCGGAGCTTACAATGAGCAGTTCTTC	CASSWVGGAYNEQFF
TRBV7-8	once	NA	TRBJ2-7	TGTGCCAGCAGCTTATTTATTTCCCAGGCCGAGCAGTACTTC	CASSLFISQAEQYF
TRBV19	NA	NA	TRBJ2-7	TGTGCCAGTAGTATCGGAGGGGGGACCTACGAGCAGTACTTC	CASSIGGGTYEQYF
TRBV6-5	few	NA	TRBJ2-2	TGTGCCAGCAGTTACTCGACCCCTGGGGAGCTGTTTTTT	CASSYSTPGELFF
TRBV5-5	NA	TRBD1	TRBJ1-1	TGTGCCAGCAGCTTGCAGGGGGACACTGAAGCTTTCTTT	CASSLQGDTEAFF
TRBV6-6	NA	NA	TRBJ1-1	TGTGCCAGCAGTTACGGGACTGAAGCTTTCTTT	CASSYGTEAFF
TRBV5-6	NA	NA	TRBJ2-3	TGTGCCAGCAGCCAGGGATACTCCACAGATACGCAGTATTTT	CASSQGYSTDTQYF
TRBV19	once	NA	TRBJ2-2	TGTGCCAGTACTCTGGCAGGACACGCGAACACCGGGGAGCTGTTTTTT	CASTLAGHANTGELFF
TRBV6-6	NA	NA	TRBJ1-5	TGTGCCAGCAGTTACCCATATCAGCCCCAGCATTTT	CASSYPYQPQHF
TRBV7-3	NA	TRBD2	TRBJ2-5	TGTGCCAGCAGCTTAGCGGGAGGATGGGGGGAGACCCAGTACTTC	CASSLAGGWGETQYF
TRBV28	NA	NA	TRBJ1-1	TGTGCCAGCACCCCTGGCACTGAAGCTTTCTTT	CASTPGTEAFF
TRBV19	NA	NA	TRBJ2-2	TGTGCCAGTAGTATAGTGGGTGGGAACACCGGGGAGCTGTTTTTT	CASSIVGGNTGELFF
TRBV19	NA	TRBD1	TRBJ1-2	TGTGCCAGTAGTGTCGACAGGGGCGAGGGGAACTATGGCTACACCTTC	CASSVDRGEGNYGYTF
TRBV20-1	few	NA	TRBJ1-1	TGCAGTGCTTATGGGTCTGAAGCTTTCTTT	CSAYGSEAFF
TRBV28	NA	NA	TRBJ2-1	TGTGCCAGCAGTTTATTGACACAGGGATTCTACAATGAGCAGTTCTTC	CASSLLTQGFYNEQFF
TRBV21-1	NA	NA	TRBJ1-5	TGTGCCAGCAGCACTCCGGGGAGAAATAGCAATCAGCCCCAGCATTTT	CASSTPGRNSNQPQHF
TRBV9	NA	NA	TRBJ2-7	TGTGCCAGCAGCGTAGACAGCGCATCTACCTACGAGCAGTACTTC	CASSVDSASTYEQYF
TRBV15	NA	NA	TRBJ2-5	TGTGCCACCAGCAGAGGGGTAATGCAAGAGACCCAGTACTTC	CATSRGVMQETQYF
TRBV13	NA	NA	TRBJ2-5	TGTGCCAGCAGCACCCTGGCGCGACAGGAAGAGACCCAGTACTTC	CASSTLARQEETQYF
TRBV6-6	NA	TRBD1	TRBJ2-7	TGTGCCAGCAGTTACGGGACAGGGGGCTACGAGCAGTACTTC	CASSYGTGGYEQYF
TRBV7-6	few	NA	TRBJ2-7	TGTGCCAGCAGCTTAGGTCAGGGACCCGGCGAGCAGTACTTC	CASSLGQGPGEQYF
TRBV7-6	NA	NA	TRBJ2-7	TGTGCCAGCAGCTTTACAACTAGCCAATTTCAGGAGCAGTACTTC	CASSFTTSQFQEQYF
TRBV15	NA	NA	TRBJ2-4	TGTGCCACCAGCAGAGAGGGAGGGGGTTCGTACTTC	CATSREGGGSYF
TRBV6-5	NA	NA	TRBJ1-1	TGTGCCAGCAGGGTGACAGGGAACACTGAAGCTTTCTTT	CASRVTGNTEAFF
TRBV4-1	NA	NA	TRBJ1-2	TGCGCCAGCAGCCAAGGCGGGACTTCGGGTGGCTACACCTTC	CASSQGGTSGGYTF
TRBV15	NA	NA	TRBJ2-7	TGTGCCACCACGGCCGGGCGCACAAATTTCTACGAGCAGTACTTC	CATTAGRTNFYEQYF
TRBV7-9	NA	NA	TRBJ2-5	TGTGCCAGCAGCTTCCCCGGGACACAGGAGACCCAGTACTTC	CASSFPGTQETQYF
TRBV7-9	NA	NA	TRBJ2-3	TGTGCCAGCAGCCCCAGGGACACAGATACGCAGTATTTT	CASSPRDTDTQYF
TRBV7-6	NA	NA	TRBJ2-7	TGTGCCAGCAGCTTATCCAGGTCCTACGAGCAGTACTTC	CASSLSRSYEQYF
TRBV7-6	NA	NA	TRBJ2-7	TGTGCCAGCAGCCCGGACAGCTCCTACGAGCAGTACTTC	CASSPDSSYEQYF
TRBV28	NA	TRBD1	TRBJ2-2	TGTGCCAGCAGCCAAATACCGGGACAGGGCTCCAACGGGGAGCTGTTTTTT	CASSQIPGQGSNGELFF